Listed here are 8 T cell receptor beta chains from one sample, sequenced in a study of blood T cells in healthy people across ages. A J-beta primer mix and a sample-barcoded 5' primer were used in a second PCR of roughly 7 to 12 cycles. Each CDR3 protein is one row after TCRdb ran MiXCR on the 5' RACE reads. The table has about 730,000 distinct CDR3 sequences, about 42% seen once; the top ten hold 20% to 25%. Sequencing was performed on blood. Receptor source: an older woman in good health.

This clonotype has just a few counts. V gene TRBV12-3 or TRBV12-4 combines with J gene TRBJ1-6; D is unresolved. This CDR3 has 12 residues. Trimming shortened V by 5 bases and J by 13 bases, and 12 bases separated the two germline ends. The CDR3 protein is CASSLPHSPLHF. In DNA, the CDR3 is TGTGCCAGCAGTCTTCCCCACAGTCCCCTCCACTTT.

A few counts support this clonotype. This chain joins TRBV7-2 and TRBJ2-7; 10 bases are a match to TRBD2. Germline V lookup: CDR1 SGHTA, CDR2 FQGNSA. The CDR3 covers 17 residues. The J segment lost 1 base and the V segment lost 3 bases, leaving 9 bases of the junction unmatched. The chain's CDR3 is CASSFVSSGSGSYEQYF. The CDR3 DNA reads as TGTGCCAGCAGCTTCGTCTCTAGCGGGAGTGGATCCTACGAGCAGTACTTC. Full variable domain (rest looked up from reference TRBV7-2 and TRBJ2-7): GAGVSQSPSNKVTEKGKDVELRCDPISGHTALYWYRQSLGQGLEFLIYFQGNSAPDKSGLPSDRFSAERTGGSVSTLTIQRTQQEDSAVYLCASSFVSSGSGSYEQYFGPGTRLTVT.

The chain uses TRBV25-1 and TRBJ2-2, with D hard to call. V dropped 2 bases and J dropped 5 bases, with 15 bases sitting between them. Per germline, CDR1 MGHDK and CDR2 SYGVNS. The CDR3 has 16 residues. This chain's CDR3 is CASSELGRARTGELFF. The CDR3 DNA reads as TGTGCCAGCAGTGAACTGGGCCGGGCTCGGACCGGGGAGCTGTTTTTT.

This clonotype was detected only once. This chain joins TRBV27 and TRBJ2-1; D is uncertain. This CDR3 region has 14 residues. Germline assignment: CDR1 MNHEY and CDR2 SMNVEV (reference sequence). V dropped 7 bases and J dropped 4 bases, with 14 bases sitting between them. Here the CDR3 DNA reads TGTGCCAGCAAGCGCGGACCCCCATACAATGAGCAGTTCTTC. Its translation is CASKRGPPYNEQFF.

The V and J genes are TRBV29-1 and TRBJ2-1; D gene ambiguous. Looked up from germline, CDR1 is SQVTM and CDR2 is ANQGSEA. The length of the CDR3 is 13 residues. V shed 6 bases and J shed 1 base, with 10 bases lying between them. CDR3 in amino acids: CSVVMFSYNEQFF. The CDR3 coding sequence is TGCAGCGTAGTAATGTTTTCCTACAATGAGCAGTTCTTC.

This chain connects TRBV20-1 to TRBJ2-3, with 10 bases that match TRBD2. The germline gives CDR1 DFQATT, CDR2 SNEGSKA (reference sequence). J lost 2 bases, V lost 4 bases, and 6 bases had no gene match. The CDR3 runs to 15 residues. The CDR3 loop is CSANKAGGNTDTQYF. The CDR3 coding sequence is TGCAGTGCTAACAAAGCGGGAGGGAACACAGATACGCAGTATTTT.

This clonotype was counted many times. V and J are TRBV5-1 and TRBJ2-3; D not resolved. This CDR3 is 12 amino acids long. The V end was cut by 0 bases, the J end by 6 bases, with 5 bases between. Germline CDR1 SGHRS, CDR2 YFSETQ. CDR3 nucleotides: TGCGCCAGCAGCTTGGCGGCGGATACGCAGTATTTT. Its translation: CASSLAADTQYF.

This clonotype appeared many times. The rearrangement joins TRBV24-1 to TRBJ2-1; D uncertain. CDR1 and CDR2 from the germline V gene are KGHDR and SFDVKD. V was trimmed by 5 bases and J by 5 bases, leaving 12 bases between them. The CDR3 is 14 residues long. DNA of the CDR3: TGTGCCACCAGTGCGCCATCCACCGACAATGAGCAGTTCTTC. Its protein is CATSAPSTDNEQFF.